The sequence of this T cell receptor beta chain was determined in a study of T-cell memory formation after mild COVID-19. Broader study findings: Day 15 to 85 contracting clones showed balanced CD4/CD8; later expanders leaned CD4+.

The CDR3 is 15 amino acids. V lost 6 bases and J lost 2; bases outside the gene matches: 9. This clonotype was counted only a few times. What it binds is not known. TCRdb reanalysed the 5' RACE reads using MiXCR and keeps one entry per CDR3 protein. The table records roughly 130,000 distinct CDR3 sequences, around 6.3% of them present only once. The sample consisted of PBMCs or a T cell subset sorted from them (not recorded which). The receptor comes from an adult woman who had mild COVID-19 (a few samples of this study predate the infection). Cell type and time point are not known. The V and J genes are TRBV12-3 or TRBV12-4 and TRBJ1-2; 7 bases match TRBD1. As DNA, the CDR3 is TGTGCCAGCAGCCTGACCTCGACAGGGAACTATGGCTACACCTTC. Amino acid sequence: CASSLTSTGNYGYTF.